These 30 T cell receptor beta chains originate from one sample sequenced in a study of T cells in Graves' hyperthyroidism and ophthalmopathy. What was amplified from RNA transcripts were TCR beta CDR3 regions. HTBI primers were the set used in a first-round RT-PCR of the TCR CDR3. TCRdb re-analysed the multiplex PCR reads in MiXCR, keeping a single row per CDR3 protein. The table has 350,000 to 450,000 distinct CDR3 sequences, 17% seen once. The sequenced sample was blood. Every receptor here comes from a woman in her thirties with Graves' hyperthyroidism that later progressed to Graves' ophthalmopathy.

The sample holds many counts of this clonotype. The chain links TRBV3-1 to TRBJ2-7; 8 bases match TRBD1. CDR3 length equals 15 residues. The J segment lost 0 bases and the V segment lost 4 bases, leaving 5 bases of the junction unmatched. In germline, CDR1 is LGHDT, CDR2 YNNKEL (reference sequence). CDR3 amino acids: CASSPGQDLSYEQYF. CDR3 sequence (DNA): TGTGCCAGCAGCCCGGGACAGGACCTCTCCTACGAGCAGTACTTC.

This clonotype was counted a few times. CDR3 bases: TGTGCCAGCAGCCGAACTAGGGGTGAGCAGTACTTC. Its translation is CASSRTRGEQYF. The chain joins TRBV14 to TRBJ2-1; D is tentatively TRBD1 or TRBD2 (5 bases each). The J call is doubtful: the DNA matches TRBJ2-7 better. The germline gives CDR1 SGHDN, CDR2 FVKESK. The CDR3 runs 12 residues.

The sample holds a few counts of this clonotype. The chain uses TRBV6-2 or TRBV6-3 and TRBJ2-7; 7 bases are shared with TRBD1. V was clipped by 5 bases and J by 0 bases; unmatched bases: 7. The germline CDR1 and CDR2 sequences are MNHEY and SVGEGT. CDR3 length: 15 residues. DNA of the CDR3: TGTGCCAGCAGTCGAGGGGGCCCAACCTCCTACGAGCAGTACTTC. As protein: CASSRGGPTSYEQYF.

This clonotype was detected many times. The V call is TRBV18, the J call TRBJ2-7, with TRBD2 matching 8 bases. Trimming cost V 3 bases and J 9 bases; bases outside gene matches: 10. Germline V gene data show CDR1 as KGHSH and CDR2 as LQKENI. This CDR3 has 14 amino acids. Here the CDR3 DNA reads TGTGCCAGCTCACCGGACTCGACTCGGGGGGGGCAGTACTTC. Its protein product is CASSPDSTRGGQYF.

There are many counts of this clonotype. The rearrangement links TRBV2 to TRBJ2-5; D ambiguous. V lost 6 bases and J 2 bases, leaving 19 bases between the germline ends. CDR3 length: 16 residues. Germline CDR1 SNHLY, CDR2 FYNNEI. The CDR3 DNA reads as TGTGCCAGCAGCAAGGATGAGGTAGAGTGGCAAGAGACCCAGTACTTC. Amino acid sequence: CASSKDEVEWQETQYF.

In this sample, this clonotype turned up a few times. The rearrangement joins TRBV19 to TRBJ1-5; the D is unclear. The CDR3 loop spans 18 amino acids. V was trimmed by 6 bases and J by 5 bases, leaving 26 bases between them. Germline CDR1 reads LNHDA; CDR2 reads SQIVND (reference sequence). In DNA form, the CDR3 reads TGTGCCAGTAGGGATCCCCTGAGAAAGCCCCTAAGCGATCAGCCCCAGCATTTT. Protein: CASRDPLRKPLSDQPQHF.

This clonotype was observed at least ten times. The chain couples TRBV6-2 or TRBV6-3 to TRBJ1-1; 7 positions agree with TRBD1. Per the germline V gene, CDR1 is MNHEY and CDR2 is SVGEGT. The junction had 12 bases not matched to a gene; V was cut back by 10 bases and J by 4 bases. The CDR3 sequence is 14 residues long. The DNA for the CDR3 is TGTGCCACATCGAGGGGGCGCGGGGTCACTGAAGCTTTCTTT. It encodes CATSRGRGVTEAFF.

This clonotype was counted between two and nine times. This chain connects TRBV7-2 to TRBJ2-1; no clear D. This CDR3 contains 14 residues. Germline loops: CDR1 SGHTA, CDR2 FQGNSA. Trimming cost V 5 bases and J 7 bases, with 15 bases left between them. CDR3 nucleotide sequence: TGTGCCAGCAGCCCCTCAGGCAGGCAGAATGAGCAGTTCTTC. Its translation: CASSPSGRQNEQFF.

Ten or more counts support this clonotype. The rearrangement uses TRBV28 and TRBJ2-7; 9 bases align to TRBD2. This CDR3 is built from 14 residues. Trimming cost V 4 bases and J 4 bases; bases outside gene matches: 5. Germline V lookup: CDR1 MDHEN, CDR2 SYDVKM. The CDR3 reads CASSWLAGGYEQYF. In DNA, the CDR3 is TGTGCCAGCAGTTGGCTCGCGGGAGGGTACGAGCAGTACTTC.

To note about this clonotype: A single base separates this from a much larger clone, so it may be a read error. The genes are TRBV7-9 and TRBJ2-5, with unresolved D. CDR1 and CDR2 from the germline V gene are SEHNR and FQNEAQ (reference sequence). The V and J ends lost 4 bases and 5 bases respectively, with 20 bases between them. There are 16 residues in the CDR3. CDR3 residues: CASSSLTTGPGETQYF. The CDR3 nucleotides read TGTGCCAGCAGCTCTCTTACGACCGGACCGGGTGAGACCCAGTACTTC.

This clonotype was seen repeatedly, ten times or more. This rearrangement joins TRBV7-9 to TRBJ2-3; perhaps D is TRBD1 or TRBD2 (6 bases each). CDR1 SEHNR and CDR2 FQNEAQ come from the germline V gene (reference sequence). CDR3 length: 13 residues. The V gene lost 5 bases and the J gene lost 5 bases, with 11 bases spanning the gap. In DNA form, the CDR3 reads TGTGCCAGCAGCCAAGGAGGGGGAGATACGCAGTATTTT. Translation: CASSQGGGDTQYF.

This clonotype has ten or more counts. The chain employs TRBV29-1 and TRBJ2-1, with 10 bases aligning to TRBD1. CDR3 length equals 14 residues. The germline CDR1 and CDR2 sequences are SQVTM and ANQGSEA. The V and J ends lost 3 bases and 8 bases, in that order; junction bases with no gene match: 7. This CDR3 is CSVELGTGVDEQFF. The CDR3 bases are TGCAGCGTTGAGTTGGGGACAGGGGTGGATGAGCAGTTCTTC.

This clonotype was seen only a few times. The chain carries TRBV27 and TRBJ2-1, with a possible D match to TRBD2 (5 bases). V shed 7 bases and J shed 3 bases, with 13 bases lying between them. Germline V CDR1 and CDR2: MNHEY, SMNVEV (reference sequence). This CDR3 has 14 residues. CDR3 DNA sequence: TGTGCCAGCAAGGAGGCCATGTACTACAATGAGCAGTTCTTC. This translates into CASKEAMYYNEQFF.

This clonotype appeared many times. This chain connects TRBV28 to TRBJ2-6; TRBD1 matches at 9 bases. V was pared by 4 bases and J by 3 bases, with 7 bases of the junction left unmatched. The germline CDR1 and CDR2 sequences are MDHEN and SYDVKM. The CDR3 sequence is 17 residues long. As DNA, the CDR3 is TGTGCCAGCAGTTCATATAACAGGGGGCTTGGGGCCAACGTCCTGACTTTC. The encoded protein is CASSSYNRGLGANVLTF.

This clonotype has at least ten counts. The chain combines TRBV2 with TRBJ2-4, with 8 bases that match TRBD1. The CDR3 spans 16 residues. Trimming at V came to 6 bases and at J to 0 bases, leaving 7 bases not matched to a gene. Germline-derived CDR1 and CDR2 are SNHLY and FYNNEI. The CDR3 is CASSAGQGLAKNIQYF. CDR3 nucleotides: TGTGCCAGCAGCGCCGGACAGGGCTTAGCCAAAAACATTCAGTACTTC.

This clonotype was seen only once. The chain has TRBV18 and TRBJ2-5; D gene unclear. CDR3 size: 14 residues. The germline gives CDR1 KGHSH, CDR2 LQKENI. V lost 0 bases to trimming and J lost 4 bases, with 9 bases between them. CDR3 sequence (DNA): TGTGCCAGCTCACCACCGTTTAGAGGAGAGACCCAGTACTTC. Protein sequence: CASSPPFRGETQYF.

This clonotype was picked up many times. The chain combines TRBV11-2 with TRBJ2-7; D gene uncertain. The CDR3 is 14 residues long. V was cut by 0 bases and J by 6 bases, with 12 bases left in between. The V gene's germline CDR1 is SGHAT and CDR2 FQNNGV. CDR3 loop: CASSLDAALREQYF. For the CDR3, the DNA is TGTGCCAGCAGCTTAGACGCCGCCCTTCGCGAGCAGTACTTC.

Many counts were recorded for this clonotype. This rearrangement joins TRBV10-2 to TRBJ2-5; D possibly uses TRBD1 or TRBD2 (6 bases each). Germline V gene sequence: CDR1 WSHSY, CDR2 SAAADI. The CDR3 sequence is 13 residues long. Trimming removed 10 bases at V and 5 bases at J, with 17 bases between. This CDR3 reads CATLGGPWETQYF. CDR3 bases: TGCGCCACACTAGGGGGGCCGTGGGAGACCCAGTACTTC.

The gene calls are TRBV16 and TRBJ1-2; no firm D call. The CDR3 contains 15 residues. CDR1 is KGHSY, CDR2 FQNENV, per germline. V was pared by 4 bases and J by 0 bases, with 12 bases between. The chain's CDR3 is CASSRSHKSNYGYTF. The CDR3 DNA sequence: TGTGCCAGCAGCCGAAGCCACAAGTCTAACTATGGCTACACCTTC.

This clonotype was recorded many times. The chain is built from TRBV2 and TRBJ2-7; D may be TRBD1 (5 bases). Trimming took off 6 bases at V and 2 bases at J, with 17 bases between the two ends. The CDR3 is 15 residues long. Germline V lookup: CDR1 SNHLY, CDR2 FYNNEI. CDR3 coding DNA: TGTGCCAGCAGCCAACTCACAGGCCTCCCCTACGAGCAGTACTTC. Residues: CASSQLTGLPYEQYF.

The chain joins TRBV6-9 to TRBJ2-5; D is possibly TRBD2 (6 bases). Germline CDR1 MNHGY, CDR2 SVAAGI. Deletions cut 4 bases from V and 4 bases from J, with 10 bases between. This CDR3 comprises 13 residues. CDR3 nucleotide sequence: TGTGCCAGCAGTTGCTCCGGGGGAGAGACCCAGTACTTC. It translates to CASSCSGGETQYF.

The chain couples TRBV6-1 to TRBJ2-1, with 11 bases fitting TRBD2. The CDR3 consists of 15 residues. After removal of 6 bases from V and 4 bases from J, the junction contained 5 bases not matched to a gene. Looked up from germline, CDR1 is MNHNS and CDR2 is SASEGT. CDR3 DNA: TGTGCCAGCAGGGTACTAGCGGGGGCGTACAATGAGCAGTTCTTC. It codes for CASRVLAGAYNEQFF.

The chain uses TRBV3-1 and TRBJ1-1; tentative D call: TRBD1 (5 bases). The CDR3 covers 14 residues. Germline CDR1 LGHDT, CDR2 YNNKEL (reference sequence). The V end lost 4 bases, the J end lost 8 bases, and 17 bases lay between the germline ends. CDR3 region: CASSLNSRGVEAFF. The CDR3 DNA follows: TGTGCCAGCAGCCTCAATAGCCGGGGGGTGGAAGCTTTCTTT. Complete variable domain (other parts from reference TRBV3-1 and TRBJ1-1): DTAVSQTPKYLVTQMGNDKSIKCEQNLGHDTMYWYKQDSKKFLKIMFSYNNKELIINETVPNRFSPKSPDKAHLNLHINSLELGDSAVYFCASSLNSRGVEAFFGQGTRLTVV.

This clonotype was recorded many times. V and J are TRBV6-1 and TRBJ2-5; 8 positions agree with TRBD1. CDR1 and CDR2 from the germline V gene are MNHNS and SASEGT. CDR3 length equals 15 residues. J gave up 4 bases and V 3 bases, and 7 bases lay outside the gene matches. CDR3 sequence reads: CASSDDRGVSETQYF. CDR3 bases: TGTGCCAGCAGTGACGACAGGGGAGTATCAGAGACCCAGTACTTC.

In its sample, this clonotype was seen many times. This sequence joins TRBV6-1 and TRBJ2-1; 8 nucleotides align to TRBD1. Germline trimming cut 1 base from V and 4 bases from J; bases unmatched to any gene: 3. This CDR3 has 15 residues. Germline V CDR1 and CDR2: MNHNS, SASEGT. CDR3 in DNA: TGTGCCAGCAGTGAAGGGACAGGGTTTTACAATGAGCAGTTCTTC. Amino acids: CASSEGTGFYNEQFF.

A few counts support this clonotype. The V and J genes are TRBV7-9 and TRBJ2-1, with D hard to call. Trimming removed 10 bases from V and 8 bases from J, with 21 bases in between. The V gene's germline CDR1 is SEHNR and CDR2 FQNEAQ (reference sequence). This CDR3 is built from 14 residues. The CDR3 DNA sequence: TGTGCCACCTCGCACACGACCGGCTTGGATGAGCAGTTCTTC. Its protein is CATSHTTGLDEQFF.

This clonotype was picked up many times. This sequence joins TRBV4-1 and TRBJ1-1; perhaps TRBD1 as D (5 bases). From germline, CDR1 is MGHRA and CDR2 YSYEKL. Between the trimmed V and J ends, which lost 0 bases and 3 bases, there was a span of 11 bases. This CDR3 spans 15 amino acids. This chain's CDR3 is CASSQDWGEYTEAFF. The CDR3 DNA reads TGCGCCAGCAGCCAAGATTGGGGCGAGTACACTGAAGCTTTCTTT.

This clonotype was observed a few times. The chain has TRBV6-1 and TRBJ2-5; possibly TRBD2 for D (6 bases). The length of the CDR3 is 12 residues. Germline-derived CDR1 and CDR2 are MNHNS and SASEGT. Trimming pared 7 bases from V and 7 bases from J, leaving 13 bases between. The CDR3 protein is CASTGGVGTQYF. As DNA, the CDR3 is TGTGCCAGCACAGGAGGGGTGGGGACCCAGTACTTC.

The V gene is TRBV30, the J gene TRBJ2-7; 13 positions match TRBD2. V gave up 1 base and J gave up 1 base; unmatched junction bases: 4. This CDR3 is 16 amino acids long. Germline V lookup: CDR1 GTSNPN, CDR2 SVGIG (reference sequence). The CDR3 protein is CAWSGGLAGPSYEQYF. The CDR3 nucleotides are TGTGCCTGGAGTGGGGGACTAGCGGGACCATCCTACGAGCAGTACTTC.

This clonotype was recorded many times. The chain joins TRBV20-1 to TRBJ2-7; 10 nucleotides match TRBD2. Trimming cost V 3 bases and J 0 bases; bases outside gene matches: 17. This CDR3 has 19 residues. CDR1 is DFQATT and CDR2 is SNEGSKA in the germline V gene (reference sequence). CDR3 DNA: TGCAGTGCTAGCGGACTAGCGGTGAGCGCCGGCCGCAGCTCCTACGAGCAGTACTTC. The encoded protein is CSASGLAVSAGRSSYEQYF.